This TCR beta chain was observed in a study of glioma-infiltrating T cells after dendritic cell vaccination. Study outcomes and limitations: No direct clonality-survival link was found; a diverse polyclonal response may matter.

Input was approximately 1.8 ug genomic DNA, or all available if less. Only in-frame clones appear in the TCRdb table, and some are missing; sequencing was by immunoSEQ multiplex PCR. The sample includes roughly 98,000 clones, approximately 90% of them seen just once. On this clone itself: Its antigen is still unknown.

After removal of 6 bases from V and 3 bases from J, the junction contained 8 bases not matched to a gene. Germline CDR1 and CDR2: LNHDA and SQIVND (reference sequence). The CDR3 contains 15 residues. The origin of this receptor is a human donor with glioblastoma. The chain joins TRBV19 to TRBJ2-1, with 7 positions matching TRBD2. Sequences were derived from blood, sampled before dendritic cell vaccination. CDR3 region: CASSIERDLYNEQFF. The CDR3 DNA follows: TGTGCCAGTAGCATTGAGCGGGACCTCTACAATGAGCAGTTCTTC. Based on the CDR3 plus reference TRBV19 and TRBJ2-1, the full variable domain is DGGITQSPKYLFRKEGQNVTLSCEQNLNHDAMYWYRQDPGQGLRLIYYSQIVNDFQKGDIAEGYSVSREKKESFPLTVTSAQKNPTAFYLCASSIERDLYNEQFFGPGTRLTVL.